These T cell receptor beta chains were read from a single sample in a study of spatial heterogeneity in lung cancer. TCRdb used MiXCR to reprocess the 5' RACE reads, holding one entry per CDR3 protein. The sample includes roughly 49,000 distinct CDR3 sequences, approximately 7% seen only once; the top ten take approximately 2.9%. The specimen was PBMCs, collected at surgery. Every receptor here comes from a female donor with early-stage non-small cell lung cancer. The CDR3 runs from the conserved cysteine through the conserved F or W. The D gene is left open where the match is weak.

V gene: TRBV29-1
D gene: -
J gene: TRBJ1-1
CDR3 protein: CSHKVNTEAFF

V gene: TRBV11-2
D gene: -
J gene: TRBJ2-3
CDR3 protein: CASSLLDTQYF

V gene: TRBV4-3
D gene: -
J gene: TRBJ2-1
CDR3 protein: CASSPGPGQRPALDNEQFF

V gene: TRBV20-1
D gene: -
J gene: TRBJ2-3
CDR3 protein: CSASLPGVSTDTQYF

V gene: TRBV7-9
D gene: TRBD1
J gene: TRBJ2-7
CDR3 protein: CASSLGTGVYEQYF

V gene: TRBV2
D gene: -
J gene: TRBJ1-2
CDR3 protein: CASRQSNYGYTF

V gene: TRBV7-8
D gene: -
J gene: TRBJ2-2
CDR3 protein: CASSPFGPNTGELFF

V gene: TRBV6-1
D gene: -
J gene: TRBJ2-3
CDR3 protein: CASKGGAGDTQYF

V gene: TRBV2
D gene: -
J gene: TRBJ2-7
CDR3 protein: CASKRLSEQYF

V gene: TRBV13
D gene: -
J gene: TRBJ2-5
CDR3 protein: CASSFLGPSKETQYF

V gene: TRBV10-3
D gene: TRBD2
J gene: TRBJ2-2
CDR3 protein: CAPWRLAGDTGELFF

V gene: TRBV5-5
D gene: -
J gene: TRBJ1-6
CDR3 protein: CASRLESSYNSPLHF

V gene: TRBV7-6
D gene: TRBD2
J gene: TRBJ2-3
CDR3 protein: CASKLAASTDTQYF

V gene: TRBV7-9
D gene: -
J gene: TRBJ1-1
CDR3 protein: CASSVTLKAKAFF

V gene: TRBV11-2
D gene: -
J gene: TRBJ2-3
CDR3 protein: CASSQTRSTDTQYF

V gene: TRBV29-1
D gene: -
J gene: TRBJ2-1
CDR3 protein: CSVWSIEQFF

V gene: TRBV7-9
D gene: TRBD1
J gene: TRBJ2-3
CDR3 protein: CASSSGTGLTDTQYF

V gene: TRBV27
D gene: -
J gene: TRBJ2-7
CDR3 protein: CASGTGRTYEQYF

V gene: TRBV7-2
D gene: -
J gene: TRBJ1-4
CDR3 protein: CASSLARGTNEKLFF

V gene: TRBV11-3
D gene: TRBD1
J gene: TRBJ2-1
CDR3 protein: CASSQEGDRVNEQFF

V gene: TRBV29-1
D gene: -
J gene: TRBJ1-2
CDR3 protein: CSVGIGYNYGYTF

V gene: TRBV18
D gene: TRBD2
J gene: TRBJ2-1
CDR3 protein: CASSPLAGGLGEQFF

V gene: TRBV29-1
D gene: -
J gene: TRBJ1-1
CDR3 protein: CSGGQMNTEAFF

V gene: TRBV6-5
D gene: -
J gene: TRBJ2-1
CDR3 protein: CASSYGGNEQFF

V gene: TRBV28
D gene: -
J gene: TRBJ1-1
CDR3 protein: CASSSRPGTEAFF

V gene: TRBV11-2
D gene: -
J gene: TRBJ2-7
CDR3 protein: CASSLGPGPREQYF

V gene: TRBV15
D gene: TRBD1
J gene: TRBJ2-5
CDR3 protein: CATSRDKGAQETQYF

V gene: TRBV28
D gene: -
J gene: TRBJ1-2
CDR3 protein: CASSFNYGYTF

V gene: TRBV25-1
D gene: -
J gene: TRBJ1-3
CDR3 protein: CASRQGAISTIYF

V gene: TRBV10-1
D gene: TRBD1
J gene: TRBJ2-1
CDR3 protein: CASSDPGTGGNEQFF